The clone carrying this TCR beta chain appeared a few times. This CDR3 has 14 residues. V lost 3 bases, J lost 4 bases, and 13 bases lay in between. CDR1 and CDR2 (germline): SNHLY, FYNNEI. These data originate in a study of blood T cell repertoires in COVID-19. Assay: immunoSEQ multiplex PCR; the TCRdb copy retains only in-frame clones and omits some. This sample has some 120,000 clones; around nine tenths occur once, and the top ten carry approximately 1.2%. The sequencing input was peripheral blood. The J gene is TRBJ2-7, the V gene TRBV2, with D possibly being TRBD2 (5 bases). The receptor's source is a woman of 80 years or more with acute or convalescent COVID-19. The CDR3 spells CASSDGEGMYEQYF. CDR3 coding DNA: TGTGCCAGCAGTGATGGTGAGGGAATGTACGAGCAGTACTTC.